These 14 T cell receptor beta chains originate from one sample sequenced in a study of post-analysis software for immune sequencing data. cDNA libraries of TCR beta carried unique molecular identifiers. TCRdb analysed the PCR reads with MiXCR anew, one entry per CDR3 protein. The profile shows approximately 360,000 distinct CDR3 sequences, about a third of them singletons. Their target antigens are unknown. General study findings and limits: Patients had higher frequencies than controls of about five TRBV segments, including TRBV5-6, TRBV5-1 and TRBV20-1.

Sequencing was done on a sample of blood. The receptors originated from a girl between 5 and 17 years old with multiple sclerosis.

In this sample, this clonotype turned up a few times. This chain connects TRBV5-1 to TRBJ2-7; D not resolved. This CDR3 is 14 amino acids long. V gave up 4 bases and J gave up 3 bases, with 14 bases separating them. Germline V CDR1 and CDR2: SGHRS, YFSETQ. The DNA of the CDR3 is TGCGCCAGCAGCCTATTCCTAGACCGCTACGAGCAGTACTTC. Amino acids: CASSLFLDRYEQYF.

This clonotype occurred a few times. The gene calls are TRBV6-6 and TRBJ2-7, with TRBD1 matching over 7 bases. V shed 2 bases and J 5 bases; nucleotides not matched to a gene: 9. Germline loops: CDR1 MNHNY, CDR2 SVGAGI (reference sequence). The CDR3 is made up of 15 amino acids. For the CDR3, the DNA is TGTGCCAGCAGTTACGGGGCCGGGACAGTAGACGAGCAGTACTTC. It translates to CASSYGAGTVDEQYF.

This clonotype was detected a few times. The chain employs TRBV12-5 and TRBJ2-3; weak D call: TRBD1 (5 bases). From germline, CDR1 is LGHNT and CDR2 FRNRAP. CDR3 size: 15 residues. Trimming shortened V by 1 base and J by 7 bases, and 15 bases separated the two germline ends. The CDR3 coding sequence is TGTGCTAGTGGTTTGGGGCAGGGCTTACCAAATACGCAGTATTTT. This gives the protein CASGLGQGLPNTQYF.

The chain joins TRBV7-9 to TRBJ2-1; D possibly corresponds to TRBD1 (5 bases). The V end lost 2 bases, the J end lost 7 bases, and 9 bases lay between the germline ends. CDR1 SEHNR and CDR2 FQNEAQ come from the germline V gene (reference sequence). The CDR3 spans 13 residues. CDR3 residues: CASSLRSGNEQFF. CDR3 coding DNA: TGTGCCAGCAGCTTAAGATCAGGGAATGAGCAGTTCTTC.

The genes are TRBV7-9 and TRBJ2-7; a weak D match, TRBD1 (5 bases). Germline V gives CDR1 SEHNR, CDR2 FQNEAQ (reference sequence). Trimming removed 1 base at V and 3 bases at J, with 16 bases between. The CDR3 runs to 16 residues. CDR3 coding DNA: TGTGCCAGCAGCTTAGGGATATTGGGGCCGGGCTACGAGCAGTACTTC. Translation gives CASSLGILGPGYEQYF.

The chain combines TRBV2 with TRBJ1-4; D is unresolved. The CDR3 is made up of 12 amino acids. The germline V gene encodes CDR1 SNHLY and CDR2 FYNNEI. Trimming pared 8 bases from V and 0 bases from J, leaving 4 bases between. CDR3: CASHATNEKLFF. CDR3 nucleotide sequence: TGTGCCAGCCATGCAACTAATGAAAAACTGTTTTTT.

Here the CDR3 reads CASSRGTGSPSGDTQYF. The DNA for the CDR3 is TGCGCCAGCAGCCGCGGGACAGGATCGCCATCGGGGGATACGCAGTATTTT. The chain combines TRBV5-1 with TRBJ2-3; TRBD1 agrees at 8 bases. CDR3 length: 17 amino acids. Germline trimming cut 4 bases from V and 6 bases from J; bases unmatched to any gene: 16. Germline assignment: CDR1 SGHRS and CDR2 YFSETQ.

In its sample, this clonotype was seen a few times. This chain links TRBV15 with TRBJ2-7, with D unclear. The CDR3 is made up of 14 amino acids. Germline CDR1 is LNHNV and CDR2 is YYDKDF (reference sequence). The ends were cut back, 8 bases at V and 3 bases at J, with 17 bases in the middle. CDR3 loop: CATGVDRVGYEQYF. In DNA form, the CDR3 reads TGTGCCACCGGCGTGGACCGGGTAGGCTACGAGCAGTACTTC. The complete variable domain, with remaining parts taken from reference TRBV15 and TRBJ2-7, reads DAMVIQNPRYQVTQFGKPVTLSCSQTLNHNVMYWYQQKSSQAPKLLFHYYDKDFNNEADTPDNFQSRRPNTSFCFLDIRSPGLGDTAMYLCATGVDRVGYEQYFGPGTRLTVT.

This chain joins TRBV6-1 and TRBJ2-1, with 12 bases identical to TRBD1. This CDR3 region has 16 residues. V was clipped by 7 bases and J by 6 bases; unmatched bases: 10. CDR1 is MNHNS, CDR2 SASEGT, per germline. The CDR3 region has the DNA TGTGCCAGCACCACCGGGACAGGGGGCCGCGGCAATGAGCAGTTCTTC. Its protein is CASTTGTGGRGNEQFF.

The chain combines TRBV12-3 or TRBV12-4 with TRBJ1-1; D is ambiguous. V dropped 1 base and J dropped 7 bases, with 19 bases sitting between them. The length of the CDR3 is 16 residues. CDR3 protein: CASSLGPAGGHFEAFF. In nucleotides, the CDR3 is TGTGCCAGCAGTTTAGGGCCGGCAGGCGGGCACTTTGAAGCTTTCTTT.

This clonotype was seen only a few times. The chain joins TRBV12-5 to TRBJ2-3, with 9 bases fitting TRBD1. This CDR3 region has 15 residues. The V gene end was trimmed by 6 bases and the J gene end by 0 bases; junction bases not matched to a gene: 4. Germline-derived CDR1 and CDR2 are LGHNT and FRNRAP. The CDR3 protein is CASGPGTGSTDTQYF. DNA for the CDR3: TGTGCTAGTGGCCCCGGGACAGGGAGCACAGATACGCAGTATTTT.

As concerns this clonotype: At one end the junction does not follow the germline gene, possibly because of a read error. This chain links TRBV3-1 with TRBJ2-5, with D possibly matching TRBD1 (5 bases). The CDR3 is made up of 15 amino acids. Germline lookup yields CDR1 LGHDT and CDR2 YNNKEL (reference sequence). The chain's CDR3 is CTSSFWTSGQEAQYF. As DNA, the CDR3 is TGTACCAGCAGCTTCTGGACATCGGGCCAAGAGGCCCAGTACTTC.

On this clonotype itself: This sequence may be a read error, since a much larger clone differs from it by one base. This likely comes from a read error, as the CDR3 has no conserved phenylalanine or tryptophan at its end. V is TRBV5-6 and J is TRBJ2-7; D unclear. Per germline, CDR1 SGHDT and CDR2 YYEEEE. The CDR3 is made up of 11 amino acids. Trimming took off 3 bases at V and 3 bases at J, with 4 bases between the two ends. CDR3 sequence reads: CASSYYYEQYC. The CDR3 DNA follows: TGTGCCAGCAGCTACTACTACGAGCAGTACTGC.

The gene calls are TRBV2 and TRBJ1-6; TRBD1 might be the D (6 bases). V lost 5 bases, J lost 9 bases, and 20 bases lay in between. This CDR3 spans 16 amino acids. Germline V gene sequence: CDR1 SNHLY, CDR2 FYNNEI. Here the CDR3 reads CASSTRGGGGRSPLHF. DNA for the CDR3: TGTGCCAGCAGTACTCGAGGGGGGGGAGGCCGTTCACCCCTCCACTTT.